This T cell receptor (beta chain) is from a study of tumor-infiltrating lymphocytes in primary liver carcinoma. Study at large: Recorded tumor stage was T1-T3 N0M0, with diameters of about 4.2 to 10 cm.

TCR beta cDNA was made from around 460 ng total RNA with a constant-region primer. Nested multiplex PCR, run for three rounds with slightly modified ARM-PCR, yielded TCR beta libraries. TCRdb reanalysed the multiplex PCR reads using MiXCR and keeps one entry per CDR3 protein. This sample has about 180,000 distinct CDR3 sequences, with 50% to 75% found just once. This clonotype was found a few times. Its target is unknown. Study-level points and caveats: Tumors and blood were compared for top-250-clone fraction, and tumors had the significantly higher value (p = 0.039). The overlap of tumor-adjacent and tumor-blood pairs was smaller than that of tumor region pairs.

Germline DNA was also extracted, and blood RNA derived from unsorted whole blood. The patients, who had chronic HBV infection, were treatment-naive (untreated). This receptor was identified in a man aged 35 to 55 with primary liver carcinoma and hepatitis B virus infection. Sample: peripheral blood.

DNA of the CDR3: TGCGCCAGCAGAAAAGACGGCCAAGAGACCCAGTACTTC. It specifies CASRKDGQETQYF. This sequence joins TRBV5-1 and TRBJ2-5; D gene uncertain. The germline gives CDR1 SGHRS, CDR2 YFSETQ. The CDR3 runs to 13 residues. Deletions cut 5 bases from V and 1 base from J, with 9 bases between.